Reported below is one T cell receptor beta chain. This sample is part of a study of blood T cell repertoires in COVID-19. The V and J ends lost 1 base and 6 bases respectively, with 4 bases between them. Germline CDR1 reads SGHAT; CDR2 reads FQNNGV. The CDR3 is made up of 12 amino acids. Enrollees, about 18 to 89 years old, lived in about two dozen US areas. This table comes from immunoSEQ multiplex PCR, and its TCRdb copy is limited to in-frame clones, with some not included. The sample shows 250,000 to 300,000 clones, approximately 92% of them seen only once. Source material: PBMCs or T cells enriched from blood (not recorded which). The receptor comes from a woman in her 30s who had recovered from COVID-19. V usage is TRBV11-2 and J usage is TRBJ1-5; D remains unclear. The CDR3 sequence: CASSLAGQPQHF. CDR3 DNA sequence: TGTGCCAGCAGCTTAGCAGGTCAGCCCCAGCATTTT.